This TCR beta chain emerged from a study of T cell responses to AZD1222 COVID-19 vaccine. Study conclusions and caveats: Unmutated regions of variants are reportedly targeted by nearly half of spike-specific TCRs.

Using immunoSEQ multiplex PCR, the repertoire was profiled, and TCRdb retains in-frame clones only, with some absent. The repertoire consists of roughly 110,000 clones, with roughly 90% occurring once and the leading ten covering under 10%. Both about-4-week and about-12-week second-dose recipients were combined. On this clone itself: The antigen is not known.

There are 13 residues in the CDR3. Germline-derived CDR1 and CDR2 are SQVTM and ANQGSEA. V was cut by 2 bases and J by 1 base, with 8 bases left in between. The starting material was peripheral blood, obtained 28 days after the second AZD1222 dose. The source is an adult who received the AZD1222 COVID-19 vaccine. J is TRBJ1-1 and V is TRBV29-1, with D unresolved. Here the CDR3 DNA reads TGCAGCGTTGAATCTAGAGAGAACACTGAAGCTTTCTTT. It yields the protein CSVESRENTEAFF.